A single sample is the source of the 4 T cell receptor beta chains below, sequenced in a study of cytomegalovirus exposure and HLA in healthy donors. Data came from immunoSEQ multiplex PCR; TCRdb stores just in-frame clones and leaves some out. Of some 190,000 clones detected, around 86% appear once; the ten largest clones hold more than 1.1%. The sequenced sample consisted of PBMCs. These receptors all come from a woman younger than 30 in good health and CMV-seronegative.

This chain links TRBV4-2 with TRBJ2-2; 11 bases fit TRBD2. Germline loops: CDR1 LGHNA, CDR2 YNFKEQ. J lost 6 bases, V lost 0 bases, and 6 bases had no gene match. The CDR3 contains 17 residues. The CDR3 is CASSQDLAGGDSGELFF. In DNA, the CDR3 is TGTGCCAGCAGCCAAGATCTAGCGGGAGGAGATTCCGGGGAGCTGTTTTTT.

The chain employs TRBV7-2 and TRBJ2-1; D may be TRBD2 (5 bases). V lost 5 bases, J lost 3 bases, and 20 bases lay in between. The CDR3 loop spans 17 amino acids. CDR1 and CDR2 (germline): SGHTA, FQGNSA. The CDR3 sequence: CASSPPGLLPNYNEQFF. The CDR3 DNA reads TGTGCCAGCAGCCCTCCTGGACTTTTGCCCAACTACAATGAGCAGTTCTTC.

This clone was counted a single time. The chain combines TRBV11-2 with TRBJ2-1, with 8 bases that match TRBD1. V lost 0 bases, J lost 5 bases, and 3 bases stayed unmatched. This CDR3 has 15 amino acids. Germline CDR1 and CDR2: SGHAT and FQNNGV. In DNA, the CDR3 is TGTGCCAGCAGCTTAGACAGGGGGCGGCACAATGAGCAGTTCTTC. Residues: CASSLDRGRHNEQFF.

The V and J genes are TRBV15 and TRBJ2-3, with 8 bases identical to TRBD2. The CDR3 has 15 amino acids. CDR1 and CDR2 (germline): LNHNV, YYDKDF (reference sequence). V gave up 4 bases and J gave up 2 bases; unmatched junction bases: 5. CDR3 residues: CATSTTSGSTDTQYF. The CDR3 nucleotides read TGTGCCACCAGCACCACTAGCGGTTCCACAGATACGCAGTATTTT. The whole variable domain, filled in from reference TRBV15 and TRBJ2-3, reads DAMVIQNPRYQVTQFGKPVTLSCSQTLNHNVMYWYQQKSSQAPKLLFHYYDKDFNNEADTPDNFQSRRPNTSFCFLDIRSPGLGDTAMYLCATSTTSGSTDTQYFGPGTRLTVL.